These T cell receptor beta chains were read from a single sample in a study of T cells in Graves' hyperthyroidism and ophthalmopathy. TCRdb re-derived calls from the multiplex PCR reads in MiXCR, one entry per CDR3 protein. The table records 500,000 to 800,000 distinct CDR3 sequences, about 15% of them present only once. Material: blood. These TCRs come from a woman aged 50 to 65 with Graves' ophthalmopathy. Both conserved end residues are part of each CDR3. D genes are given only for firm matches. Some rows have no size entry. The others give once, few or many, or a class for an expanded clone.

>few|TRBJ1-3|TRBD1|13|TRBV18
TGTGCCAGCTTAACAGGGGCTGGAAACACCATATATTTT
CASLTGAGNTIYF
>NA|TRBJ1-4|TRBD1|13|TRBV28
TGTGCCAGCAGCCCACAGGGGAATGAAAAACTGTTTTTT
CASSPQGNEKLFF
>many|TRBJ2-3|NA|13|TRBV27
TGTGCCAGCGGTACCTCCTCCACAGATACGCAGTATTTT
CASGTSSTDTQYF
>many|TRBJ2-1|NA|13|TRBV20-1
TGCAGTGCTAGAGCGGGGCAGAGCAATGAGCAGTTCTTC
CSARAGQSNEQFF
>many|TRBJ2-7|TRBD2|11|TRBV12-5
TGTGCTAGTGGGGGGGACTATCAGCAGTACTTC
CASGGDYQQYF
>NA|TRBJ1-5|NA|13|TRBV27
TGTGCCAGCAGTTTATATTCGGGACAGCCCCAGCATTTT
CASSLYSGQPQHF
>many|TRBJ2-1|NA|13|TRBV7-8
TGTGCCAGCAGCTTTAGGAGAGACAATGAGCAGTTCTTC
CASSFRRDNEQFF
>few|TRBJ2-1|NA|10|TRBV14
TGTGCCAGCAGCCGGCCCGAGCAGTTCTTC
CASSRPEQFF
>NA|TRBJ2-5|NA|15|TRBV29-1
TGCAGCGTTGGGAAATCGGGGGAGCTAGGAGAGACCCAGTACTTC
CSVGKSGELGETQYF
>many|TRBJ1-5|NA|13|TRBV28
TGTGCCAGCAGTTTAGGGTGGAATCAGCCCCAGCATTTT
CASSLGWNQPQHF
>many|TRBJ2-7|NA|14|TRBV6-5
TGTGCCAGCAGTTACTCGAAGGTGCCCTACGAGCAGTACTTC
CASSYSKVPYEQYF
>many|TRBJ1-5|TRBD1|17|TRBV12-3/TRBV12-4
TGTGCCAGCAGTCTCTATTCAGGGGGTGCGGCGGGGCAGCCCCAGCATTTT
CASSLYSGGAAGQPQHF
>many|TRBJ2-3|TRBD1|15|TRBV7-9
TGTGCCAGCAGCCCGGGGACAGTTTACACAGATACGCAGTATTTT
CASSPGTVYTDTQYF
>NA|TRBJ2-7|TRBD1|14|TRBV9
TGTGCCAGCAGCGTAGACACAGGGGGCTACGAGCAGTACTTC
CASSVDTGGYEQYF
>many|TRBJ2-7|NA|13|TRBV10-3
TGTGCCATCAGTGTACAGGCCCACTACGAGCAGTACTTC
CAISVQAHYEQYF
>many|TRBJ2-4|TRBD2|17|TRBV20-1
TGCAGTGCTGAGACTAGCGGGAGCTCGGGAGCCAAAAACATTCAGTACTTC
CSAETSGSSGAKNIQYF
>few|TRBJ2-7|NA|11|TRBV5-6
TGTGCCAGCAGTAAGGGCGCTAAGCAGTACTTC
CASSKGAKQYF
>NA|TRBJ1-6|NA|15|TRBV27
TGTGCCAGCAGTTTAGGGGAAGCCTATAATTCACCCCTCCACTTT
CASSLGEAYNSPLHF
>many|TRBJ1-1|TRBD1|15|TRBV7-8
TGTGCCAGCAGCTTAGCGACACAGGGGGTGGCTGAAGCTTTCTTT
CASSLATQGVAEAFF
>few|TRBJ2-3|TRBD2|15|TRBV18
TGTGCCAGCTCACTGACTAGCGGGAGCCGAGATACGCAGTATTTT
CASSLTSGSRDTQYF
>NA|TRBJ1-3|NA|15|TRBV7-8
TGTGCCAGCAGCTCCGGGGCCTTGGAGGGAAACACCATATATTTT
CASSSGALEGNTIYF
>many|TRBJ2-7|TRBD2|13|TRBV29-1
TGCAGCGTTACAGGACTAGCGGGACGGGAGCAGTACTTC
CSVTGLAGREQYF
>many|TRBJ1-6|TRBD1|14|TRBV20-1
TGCAGTGCTTCCCGACAGGGGGCAAGTTCACCCCTCCACTTT
CSASRQGASSPLHF
>NA|TRBJ1-2|NA|13|TRBV12-3/TRBV12-4
TGTGCCAGCAGTTTGAGGGAAGTTGCTGCCTACACCTTC
CASSLREVAAYTF
>many|TRBJ2-3|NA|13|TRBV4-1
TGCGCCAGCAGCCAAGGCCTCACAGATACGCAGTATTTT
CASSQGLTDTQYF
>few|TRBJ2-2|NA|16|TRBV6-2/TRBV6-3
TGTGCCAGCAGTTACAAAAGGGAGAGGAACACCGGGGAGCTGTTTTTT
CASSYKRERNTGELFF
>many|TRBJ1-2|TRBD1|15|TRBV12-3/TRBV12-4
TGTGCCAGCAGTTTTACCGGTGACAGGGTTGGTGGCTACACCTTC
CASSFTGDRVGGYTF
>many|TRBJ1-1|NA|17|TRBV10-3
TGTGCCATCAGTGGTGGGAATGCAATGCCCATGAACACTGAAGCTTTCTTT
CAISGGNAMPMNTEAFF
>few|TRBJ2-7|TRBD2|13|TRBV28
TGTGCCAGCGGAGCTAGCGGGATGTCCGAGCAGTACTTC
CASGASGMSEQYF
>NA|TRBJ1-2|TRBD1|15|TRBV7-2
TGTGCCAGCACCATACAACAGGGGGCTAGCTATGGCTACACCTTC
CASTIQQGASYGYTF
>many|TRBJ2-4|NA|17|TRBV18
TGTGCCAGCTCAACCCCACCATCTGTGTGGGCCAAAAACATTCAGTACTTC
CASSTPPSVWAKNIQYF
>NA|TRBJ2-7|NA|15|TRBV2
TGTGCCAGCAGTGCCACGTTTGGGACGGACTACGAGCAGTACTTC
CASSATFGTDYEQYF
>NA|TRBJ1-4|TRBD1|12|TRBV7-6
TGTGCCAGCACCGACAGGGGTGAAAAACTGTTTTTT
CASTDRGEKLFF
>many|TRBJ1-4|NA|16|TRBV19
TGTGCCAGTAGTGCGGTCCATACCAGAACTAATGAAAAACTGTTTTTT
CASSAVHTRTNEKLFF
>few|TRBJ2-7|NA|12|TRBV24-1
TGTGCCACCAGTGAGCTGGCAGGGGAGCAGTACTTC
CATSELAGEQYF
>many|TRBJ2-1|TRBD1|14|TRBV7-2
TGTGCCAGCAGCATTCGACAGGGTAGGAATGAGCAGTTCTTC
CASSIRQGRNEQFF
>many|TRBJ2-7|TRBD2|15|TRBV24-1
TGTGCCACCAGTGATAGGACTAGCGGATCTTACGAGCAGTACTTC
CATSDRTSGSYEQYF
>many|TRBJ2-5|TRBD2|17|TRBV7-9
TGTGCCAGCAGCTCACCGGGACTAGCGGATCTCCAAGAGACCCAGTACTTC
CASSSPGLADLQETQYF